Listed below are T cell receptor beta chains from one sample, sequenced in a study of T cells after somatic rescue of genetic block. Only in-frame clones appear in the TCRdb table, and some are missing; sequencing was by immunoSEQ multiplex PCR. This repertoire shows tens of thousands of clones, 80% to 90% found once; its top ten account for 1.6%. What was sequenced was peripheral blood mononuclear cells (PBMCs). The receptors derive from a woman younger than 35. CDR3s include the opening cysteine and the closing phenylalanine or tryptophan. The D gene is left open where the match is weak. Where a row states a size, it is once, few, many or the class of an expanded clone; other rows omit it.

j_gene | abundance | v_gene | d_gene | CDR3aa | CDR3nt
TRBJ2-7 | NA | TRBV6-4 | NA | CASSVSGTSNYEQYF | TGTGCCAGCAGTGTTTCCGGGACTTCAAACTACGAGCAGTACTTC
TRBJ2-2 | NA | TRBV2 | NA | CASRPHGGELFF | TGTGCCAGCAGGCCACATGGCGGGGAGCTGTTTTTT
TRBJ1-2 | NA | TRBV10-1 | NA | CASRRRRGYTF | TGCGCCAGCAGGCGAAGGCGAGGCTACACCTTC
TRBJ2-7 | NA | TRBV5-4 | NA | CASSLKGFYEQYF | TGTGCCAGCAGCTTAAAGGGGTTCTACGAGCAGTACTTC
TRBJ2-1 | NA | TRBV27 | NA | CASSFGWGPHNEQFF | TGTGCCAGCAGTTTTGGCTGGGGGCCCCACAATGAGCAGTTCTTC
TRBJ1-1 | few | TRBV27 | TRBD1 | CASSFWDRGPNTEAFF | TGTGCCAGCAGTTTTTGGGACAGGGGGCCTAACACTGAAGCTTTCTTT
TRBJ1-2 | NA | TRBV10-3 | NA | CAISDWAGPGGYTF | TGTGCCATCAGTGATTGGGCGGGACCTGGTGGCTACACCTTC
TRBJ2-7 | NA | TRBV6-6 | NA | CASRADYEQYF | TGTGCCAGCAGGGCGGACTACGAGCAGTACTTC
TRBJ2-2 | NA | TRBV13 | NA | CASSPQGSGELFF | TGTGCCAGCAGCCCACAGGGCTCCGGGGAGCTGTTTTTT
TRBJ1-4 | NA | TRBV6-6 | NA | CASRIGVTNEKLFF | TGTGCCAGCAGAATCGGGGTAACTAATGAAAAACTGTTTTTT
TRBJ1-1 | once | TRBV2 | TRBD1 | CASSRDRAPWEAFF | TGTGCCAGCAGCCGGGACAGGGCCCCGTGGGAAGCTTTCTTT
TRBJ1-1 | NA | TRBV9 | NA | CASSVGAGYTEAFF | TGTGCCAGCAGCGTAGGAGCAGGGTACACTGAAGCTTTCTTT
TRBJ2-3 | NA | TRBV13 | TRBD2 | CASIAGRARDTQYF | TGTGCCAGCATCGCCGGGAGGGCCAGGGATACGCAGTATTTT
TRBJ1-5 | NA | TRBV4-3 | NA | CASSQSSGSWNQPQHF | TGCGCCAGCAGCCAATCATCGGGGAGTTGGAATCAGCCCCAGCATTTT
TRBJ1-1 | NA | TRBV7-6 | NA | CASSLNQPGENTEAFF | TGTGCCAGCAGCTTAAATCAGCCAGGGGAGAACACTGAAGCTTTCTTT
TRBJ1-3 | NA | TRBV2 | NA | CASSEPSGSGDTIYF | TGTGCCAGCAGTGAACCCTCAGGGTCGGGGGACACCATATATTTT
TRBJ2-7 | NA | TRBV7-8 | NA | CASSLGLGAYEQYF | TGTGCCAGCAGCTTAGGACTTGGTGCCTACGAGCAGTACTTC
TRBJ1-6 | once | TRBV6-5 | NA | CASSRMGPNNSPLHF | TGTGCCAGCAGTAGGATGGGACCGAATAATTCACCCCTCCACTTT
TRBJ2-1 | NA | TRBV2 | TRBD2 | CASSGGLAGEGVNEQFF | TGTGCCAGCAGTGGGGGACTAGCGGGAGAAGGGGTAAATGAGCAGTTCTTC
TRBJ2-1 | NA | TRBV12-5 | TRBD2 | CASVWREWEHEQFF | TGTGCTAGTGTATGGCGGGAGTGGGAGCATGAGCAGTTCTTC
TRBJ2-3 | NA | TRBV5-4 | TRBD2 | CASSVTSGGGDTQYF | TGTGCCAGCAGCGTAACTAGCGGGGGGGGAGATACGCAGTATTTT
TRBJ2-7 | NA | TRBV30 | TRBD1 | CAWSVGSGGQYF | TGTGCCTGGAGTGTAGGGTCAGGGGGCCAGTACTTC
TRBJ2-7 | NA | TRBV6-1 | NA | CASSEGGTNYEQYF | TGTGCCAGCAGTGAAGGGGGGACAAACTACGAGCAGTACTTC
TRBJ2-5 | NA | TRBV2 | NA | CASSEAPSNPDQETQYF | TGTGCCAGCAGTGAAGCGCCTTCAAACCCCGACCAAGAGACCCAGTACTTC
TRBJ1-1 | NA | TRBV11-2 | NA | CASSLGRVGTEAFF | TGTGCCAGCAGCTTAGGCCGTGTCGGCACTGAAGCTTTCTTT
TRBJ2-1 | NA | TRBV6-5 | NA | CASSGRGGSYNEQFF | TGTGCCAGCAGTGGCAGGGGTGGCTCCTACAATGAGCAGTTCTTC
TRBJ2-1 | NA | TRBV5-1 | NA | CASSSAGPEQFF | TGCGCCAGCAGCTCCGCGGGGCCTGAGCAGTTCTTC
TRBJ2-5 | NA | TRBV28 | NA | CASSLASQGQETQYF | TGTGCCAGCAGTTTAGCATCCCAAGGCCAAGAGACCCAGTACTTC
TRBJ2-1 | NA | TRBV6-1 | NA | CASSGRLSAYNEQFF | TGTGCCAGCAGTGGTCGACTTAGCGCCTACAATGAGCAGTTCTTC